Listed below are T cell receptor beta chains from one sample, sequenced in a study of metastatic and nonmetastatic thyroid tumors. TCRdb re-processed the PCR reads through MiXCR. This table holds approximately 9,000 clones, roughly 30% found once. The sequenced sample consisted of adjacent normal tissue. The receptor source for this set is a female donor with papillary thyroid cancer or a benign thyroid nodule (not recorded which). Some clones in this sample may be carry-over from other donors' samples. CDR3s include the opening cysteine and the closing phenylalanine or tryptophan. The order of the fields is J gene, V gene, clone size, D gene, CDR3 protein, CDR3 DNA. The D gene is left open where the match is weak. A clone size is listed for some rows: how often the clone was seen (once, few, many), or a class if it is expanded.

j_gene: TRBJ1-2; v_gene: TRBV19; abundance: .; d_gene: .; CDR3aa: CASSQDHTANYGYTF; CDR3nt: TGTGCCAGTAGTCAGGACCACACGGCCAACTATGGCTACACCTTC
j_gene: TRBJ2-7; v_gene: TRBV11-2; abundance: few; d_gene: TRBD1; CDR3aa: CASSLDRGSEQYF; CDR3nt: TGTGCCAGCAGCTTAGACAGGGGGTCCGAGCAGTACTTC
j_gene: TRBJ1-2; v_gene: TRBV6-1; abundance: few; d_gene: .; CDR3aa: CASRPSTVLSHYGYTF; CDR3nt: TGTGCCAGCAGGCCTTCAACGGTGCTATCACACTATGGCTACACCTTC
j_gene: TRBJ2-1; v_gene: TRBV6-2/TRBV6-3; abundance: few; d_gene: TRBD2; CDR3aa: CASSYSYQREGNEQFF; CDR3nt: TGTGCCAGCAGTTACTCGTATCAGCGGGAGGGAAATGAGCAGTTCTTC
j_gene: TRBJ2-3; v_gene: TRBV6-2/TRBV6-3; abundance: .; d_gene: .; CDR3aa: CASSYSPVYTDTQYF; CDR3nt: TGTGCCAGCAGTTACTCACCGGTTTACACAGATACGCAGTATTTT
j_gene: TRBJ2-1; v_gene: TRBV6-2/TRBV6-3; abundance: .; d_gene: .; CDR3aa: CASSYGPGSYNEQFF; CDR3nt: TGTGCCAGCAGTTATGGGCCGGGTTCCTACAATGAGCAGTTCTTC
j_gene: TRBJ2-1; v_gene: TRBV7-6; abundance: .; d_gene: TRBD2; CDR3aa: CASSALAGGPDNEQFF; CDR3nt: TGTGCCAGCAGCGCACTAGCGGGAGGGCCCGACAATGAGCAGTTCTTC
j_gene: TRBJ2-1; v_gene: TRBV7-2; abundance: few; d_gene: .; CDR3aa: CASSLAGGTYNEQFF; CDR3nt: TGTGCCAGCAGCTTAGCGGGGGGAACGTACAATGAGCAGTTCTTC
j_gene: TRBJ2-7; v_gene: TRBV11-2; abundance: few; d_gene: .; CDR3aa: CASSLPGRSSYEQYF; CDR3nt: TGTGCCAGCAGCTTACCGGGCAGGAGCTCCTACGAGCAGTACTTC
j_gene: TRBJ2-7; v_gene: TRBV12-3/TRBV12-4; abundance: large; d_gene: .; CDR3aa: CASTQGAQVQYF; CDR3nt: TGTGCCAGCACCCAAGGGGCCCAAGTGCAGTACTTC
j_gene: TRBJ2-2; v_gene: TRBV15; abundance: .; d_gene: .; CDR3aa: CATSRDRSGTGLDSNTGELFF; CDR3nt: TGTGCCACTAGCAGAGATAGGAGCGGCACCGGACTTGACTCGAACACCGGGGAGCTGTTTTTT
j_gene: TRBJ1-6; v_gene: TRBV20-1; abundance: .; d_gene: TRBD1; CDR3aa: CSAWDRYNSPLHF; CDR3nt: TGCAGTGCGTGGGACAGATATAATTCACCCCTCCACTTT
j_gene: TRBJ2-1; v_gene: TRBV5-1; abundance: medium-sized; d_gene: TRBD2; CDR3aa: CASSLISGYYNEQFF; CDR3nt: TGCGCCAGCAGCTTGATTAGCGGGTATTACAATGAGCAGTTCTTC
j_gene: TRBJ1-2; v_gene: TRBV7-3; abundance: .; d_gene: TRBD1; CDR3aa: CASSLTGTGYGYTF; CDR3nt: TGTGCCAGCAGCTTAACAGGGACAGGGTATGGCTACACCTTC
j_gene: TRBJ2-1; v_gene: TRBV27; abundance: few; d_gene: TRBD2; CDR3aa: CASRLAGVHNEQFF; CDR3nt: TGTGCCAGCAGACTAGCGGGAGTCCACAATGAGCAGTTCTTC
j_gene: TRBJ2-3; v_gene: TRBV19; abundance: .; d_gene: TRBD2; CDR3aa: CASSILAGGGDTQYF; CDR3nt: TGTGCCAGTAGTATCCTAGCGGGAGGCGGCGATACGCAGTATTTT
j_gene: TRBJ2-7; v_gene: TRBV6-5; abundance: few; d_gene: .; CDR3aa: CASSYSNRVGEQYF; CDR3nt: TGTGCCAGCAGTTACTCGAATAGGGTTGGGGAGCAGTACTTC
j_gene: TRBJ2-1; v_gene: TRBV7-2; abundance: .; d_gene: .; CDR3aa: CASSLDLAYNEQFF; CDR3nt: TGTGCCAGCAGCTTAGATCTGGCCTACAATGAGCAGTTCTTC
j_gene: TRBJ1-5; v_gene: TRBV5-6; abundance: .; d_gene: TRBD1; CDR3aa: CASSFTGAGEKPQHF; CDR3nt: TGTGCCAGCAGTTTCACAGGGGCTGGGGAGAAGCCCCAGCATTTT
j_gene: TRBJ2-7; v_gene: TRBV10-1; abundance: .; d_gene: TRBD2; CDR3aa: CASSESGAGGHEQYF; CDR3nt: TGCGCCAGCAGTGAGTCGGGAGCGGGGGGCCACGAGCAGTACTTC
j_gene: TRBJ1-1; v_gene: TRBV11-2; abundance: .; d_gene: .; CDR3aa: CASSSRQRASQSTEAFF; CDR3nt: TGTGCCAGCAGCTCGAGACAGAGAGCCAGTCAGAGCACTGAAGCTTTCTTT
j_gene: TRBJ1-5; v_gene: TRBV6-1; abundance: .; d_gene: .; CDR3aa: CASSRSRGSNQPQNF; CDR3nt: TGTGCCAGCAGTCGGAGCAGGGGTAGCAATCAGCCCCAGAATTTT
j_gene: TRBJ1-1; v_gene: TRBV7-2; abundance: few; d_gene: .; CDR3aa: CASSFDGEAFF; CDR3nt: TGTGCCAGCAGCTTTGACGGTGAAGCTTTCTTT
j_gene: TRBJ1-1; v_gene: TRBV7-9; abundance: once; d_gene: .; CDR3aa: CASSLVSGDSEAFF; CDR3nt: TGTGCCAGCAGCTTAGTGTCAGGGGACTCTGAAGCTTTCTTT
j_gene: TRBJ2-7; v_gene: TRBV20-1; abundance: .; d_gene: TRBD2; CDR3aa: CLRGAVSSYEQYF; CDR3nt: TGCTTGCGGGGGGCGGTGAGCTCCTACGAGCAGTACTTC
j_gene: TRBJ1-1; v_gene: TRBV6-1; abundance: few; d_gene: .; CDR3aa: CASSDVPGRREAFF; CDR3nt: TGTGCCAGCAGTGATGTACCGGGCCGTCGAGAAGCTTTCTTT
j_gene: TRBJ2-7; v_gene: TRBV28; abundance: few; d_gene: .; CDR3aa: CASRGQGHEQYF; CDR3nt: TGTGCCAGCAGGGGGCAGGGGCACGAGCAGTACTTC
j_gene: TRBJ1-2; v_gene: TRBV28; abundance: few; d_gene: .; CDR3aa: CASSPPAPGNGYTF; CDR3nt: TGTGCCAGCAGTCCACCGGCCCCGGGCAACGGCTACACCTTC
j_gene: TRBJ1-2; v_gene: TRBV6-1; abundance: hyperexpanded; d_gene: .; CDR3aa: CASSESNYGYTF; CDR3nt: TGTGCCAGCAGTGAGAGTAACTATGGCTACACCTTC
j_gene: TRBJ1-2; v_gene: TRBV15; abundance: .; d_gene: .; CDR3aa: CATSRAQALGGYTF; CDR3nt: TGTGCCACCAGCAGGGCCCAGGCCCTGGGGGGCTACACCTTC
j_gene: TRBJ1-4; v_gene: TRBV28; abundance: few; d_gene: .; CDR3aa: CASSVGQGANEKLSF; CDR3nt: .
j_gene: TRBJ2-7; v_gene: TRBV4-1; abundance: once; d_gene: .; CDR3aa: CSSSQGGGSGYEQYF; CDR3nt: TGCTCCAGCAGCCAAGGGGGCGGGAGTGGGTACGAGCAGTACTTC
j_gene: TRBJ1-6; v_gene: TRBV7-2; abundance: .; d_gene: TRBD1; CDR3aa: CASNWRQGGSPLHF; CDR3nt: TGTGCCAGCAACTGGAGACAGGGAGGTTCACCCCTCCACTTT
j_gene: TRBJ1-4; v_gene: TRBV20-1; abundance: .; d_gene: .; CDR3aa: CSASKGSSNEKLFF; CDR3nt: TGCAGTGCTAGTAAAGGGTCTTCTAATGAAAAACTGTTTTTT
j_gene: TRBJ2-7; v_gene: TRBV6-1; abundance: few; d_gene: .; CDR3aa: CASKLGRHPSYEQYF; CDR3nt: TGTGCCAGCAAATTGGGGCGCCACCCCTCCTACGAGCAGTACTTC
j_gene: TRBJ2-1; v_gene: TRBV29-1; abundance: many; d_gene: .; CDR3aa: CSVPEGNNEQFF; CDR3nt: TGCAGCGTGCCTGAGGGCAACAATGAGCAGTTCTTC
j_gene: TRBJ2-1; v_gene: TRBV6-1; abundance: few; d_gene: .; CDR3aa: CATGEDEQFF; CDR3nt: TGTGCCACCGGAGAGGATGAGCAGTTCTTC
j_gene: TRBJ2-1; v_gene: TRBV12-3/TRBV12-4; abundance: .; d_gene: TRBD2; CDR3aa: CASSLTSGRHNEQFF; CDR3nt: TGTGCCAGCAGTCTGACTAGCGGGCGGCACAATGAGCAGTTCTTC
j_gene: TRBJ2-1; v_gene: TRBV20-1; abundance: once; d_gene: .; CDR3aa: CSVEGTIRSNEQFF; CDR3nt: TGCAGTGTAGAGGGAACTATACGGTCCAATGAGCAGTTCTTC
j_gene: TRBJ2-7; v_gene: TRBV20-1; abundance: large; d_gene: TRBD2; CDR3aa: CSADRILKKAGATHEQYF; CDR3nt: TGCAGTGCCGACCGAATACTCAAAAAAGCGGGAGCCACCCACGAGCAGTACTTC
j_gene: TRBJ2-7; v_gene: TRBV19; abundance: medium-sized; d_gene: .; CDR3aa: CASSRGATSVTYEQYF; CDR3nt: TGTGCCAGTAGCAGGGGGGCTACTAGCGTAACCTACGAGCAGTACTTC
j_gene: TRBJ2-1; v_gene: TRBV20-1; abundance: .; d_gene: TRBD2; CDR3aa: CSATRLAVYNEQFF; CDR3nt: TGCAGTGCTACGAGACTAGCGGTCTACAATGAGCAGTTCTTC
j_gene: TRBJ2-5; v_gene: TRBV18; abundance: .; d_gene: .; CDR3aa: CASSRGVQETQYF; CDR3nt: TGTGCCAGCTCACGGGGCGTCCAAGAGACCCAGTACTTC
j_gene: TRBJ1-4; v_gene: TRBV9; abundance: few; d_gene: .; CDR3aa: CASSASPLMDSNNEKLFF; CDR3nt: TGTGCCAGCAGCGCTTCACCCCTCATGGACAGCAATAATGAAAAACTGTTTTTT
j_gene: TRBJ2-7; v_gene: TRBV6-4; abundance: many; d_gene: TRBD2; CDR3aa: CASIPGLASLSYEQYF; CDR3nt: TGTGCCAGCATTCCCGGACTAGCGTCTCTCTCCTACGAGCAGTACTTC
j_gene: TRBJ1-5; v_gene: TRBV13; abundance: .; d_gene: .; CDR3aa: CASRKGGVEVSGTSNQPQHF; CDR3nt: TGTGCCAGCAGAAAAGGCGGTGTGGAAGTGTCAGGGACCAGCAATCAGCCCCAGCATTTT
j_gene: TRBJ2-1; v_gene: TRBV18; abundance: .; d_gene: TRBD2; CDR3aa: CASYAGGAGVNEQFF; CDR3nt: TGTGCCAGCTACGCCGGGGGAGCGGGAGTTAATGAGCAGTTCTTC
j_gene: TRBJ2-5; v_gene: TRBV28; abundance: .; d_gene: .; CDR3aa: CATALGLETQYF; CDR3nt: TGTGCCACAGCTTTGGGTTTGGAGACCCAGTACTTC
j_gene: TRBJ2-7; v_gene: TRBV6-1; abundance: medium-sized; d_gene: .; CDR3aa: CASSLGPAYEQYF; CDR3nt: TGTGCCAGCAGCCTTGGACCGGCCTACGAGCAGTACTTC
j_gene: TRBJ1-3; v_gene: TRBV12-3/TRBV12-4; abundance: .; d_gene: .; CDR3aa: CASSLAVAAHTIYF; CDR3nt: TGTGCCAGCAGTTTGGCGGTGGCCGCGCACACCATATATTTT
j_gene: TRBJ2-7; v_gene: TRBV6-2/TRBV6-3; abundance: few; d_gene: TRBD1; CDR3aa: CASSYGQGTSYEQYF; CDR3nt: TGTGCCAGCAGTTACGGACAGGGCACCAGCTACGAGCAGTACTTC
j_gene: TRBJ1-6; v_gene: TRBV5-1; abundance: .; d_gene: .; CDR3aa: CASSPTGTHNPPLHF; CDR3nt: TGCGCCAGCAGCCCTACAGGGACCCATAATCCACCCCTCCACTTT
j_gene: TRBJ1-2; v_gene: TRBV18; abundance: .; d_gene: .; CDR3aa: CASSQDYGYTF; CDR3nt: TGTGCCAGCTCACAGGATTATGGCTACACCTTC
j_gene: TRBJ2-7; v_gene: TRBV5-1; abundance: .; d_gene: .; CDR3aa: CASGWDISYEQYF; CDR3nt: TGCGCCAGCGGTTGGGATATCTCCTACGAGCAGTACTTC
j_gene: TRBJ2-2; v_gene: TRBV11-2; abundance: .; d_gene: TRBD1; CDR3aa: CASSPRTGINTGELFF; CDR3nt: TGTGCCAGCAGCCCACGGACAGGGATTAACACCGGGGAGCTGTTTTTT
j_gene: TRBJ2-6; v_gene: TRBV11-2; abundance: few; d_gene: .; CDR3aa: CASSPWSMTGANVLTF; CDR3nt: TGTGCCAGCAGTCCCTGGAGTATGACTGGGGCCAACGTCCTGACTTTC
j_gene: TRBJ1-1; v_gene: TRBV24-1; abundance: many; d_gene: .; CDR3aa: CATSGAGASDTEAFF; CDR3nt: TGTGCCACCAGTGGCGCCGGGGCGTCGGACACTGAAGCTTTCTTT
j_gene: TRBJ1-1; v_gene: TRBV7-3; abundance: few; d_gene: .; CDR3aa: CASSQTSTWGTEAFF; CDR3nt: TGTGCCAGCAGCCAAACTTCTACTTGGGGGACTGAAGCTTTCTTT